The 15 T cell receptor beta chains listed next were all sequenced from one sample in a study of T cell responses to AZD1222 COVID-19 vaccine. The data were produced by immunoSEQ multiplex PCR, yet TCRdb's version contains in-frame clones alone and is incomplete. In the table there are 100,000 to 150,000 clones, just over 90% of which are singletons. Sequences were derived from peripheral blood, sampled on day 0 of AZD1222 vaccination. The receptors were gathered from an adult in good health.

The chain employs TRBV30 and TRBJ1-1; D remains unclear. Trimming pared 3 bases from V and 2 bases from J, leaving 10 bases between. Germline V gene sequence: CDR1 GTSNPN, CDR2 SVGIG (reference sequence). The CDR3 covers 13 residues. In nucleotides, the CDR3 is TGTGCCTGGAGAAATCGACCCAACACTGAAGCTTTCTTT. Its protein product is CAWRNRPNTEAFF.

The CDR3 reads CASSLQGASNQPQHF. Here the CDR3 DNA reads TGTGCCAGCAGCCTACAGGGGGCAAGCAATCAGCCCCAGCATTTT. The chain is built from TRBV6-5 and TRBJ1-5, with 9 bases that match TRBD1. The CDR3 length is 15 residues. V was clipped by 6 bases and J by 1 base; unmatched bases: 4. Germline CDR1 and CDR2: MNHEY and SVGAGI.

This chain links TRBV5-5 with TRBJ1-2; a weak D match, TRBD1 (6 bases). CDR3 size: 15 residues. Trimming took off 4 bases at V and 8 bases at J, with 21 bases between the two ends. The V gene's germline CDR1 is SGHKS and CDR2 YYEKEE (reference sequence). The CDR3 sequence: CASSLKPQGLVGYTF. The CDR3 nucleotides are TGTGCCAGCAGCCTGAAACCTCAGGGGCTGGTAGGCTACACCTTC.

V gene TRBV5-1 combines with J gene TRBJ2-7; 7 bases are shared with TRBD1. This CDR3 has 15 residues. Germline V gives CDR1 SGHRS, CDR2 YFSETQ. J was trimmed by 0 bases and V by 3 bases; bases with no gene match: 6. For the CDR3, the DNA is TGCGCCAGCAGCTCCGGGACAGTAAACTCCTACGAGCAGTACTTC. Amino acids: CASSSGTVNSYEQYF.

The chain has TRBV18 and TRBJ2-7, with 7 bases matching TRBD1. The CDR3 extends over 14 amino acids. Germline-derived CDR1 and CDR2 are KGHSH and LQKENI. Trimming at V came to 1 base and at J to 6 bases, leaving 6 bases not matched to a gene. The CDR3: CASSPLEGGGEQYF. CDR3 bases: TGTGCCAGCTCACCACTGGAAGGGGGCGGCGAGCAGTACTTC. The full variable domain, with the rest looked up from reference TRBV18 and TRBJ2-7, is NAGVMQNPRHLVRRRGQEARLRCSPMKGHSHVYWYRQLPEEGLKFMVYLQKENIIDESGMPKERFSAEFPKEGPSILRIQQVVRGDSAAYFCASSPLEGGGEQYFGPGTRLTVT.

The chain joins TRBV10-2 to TRBJ1-6, with TRBD1 matching 8 bases. V lost 10 bases, J lost 8 bases, and 4 bases stayed unmatched. The CDR3 loop spans 12 amino acids. Germline CDR1 and CDR2: WSHSY and SAAADI. For the CDR3, the DNA is TGCGCCACCGGACAGGGTGATTCACCCCTCCACTTT. It translates to CATGQGDSPLHF.

This sequence joins TRBV27 and TRBJ2-7; 7 nucleotides match TRBD2. CDR3 length equals 15 residues. V lost 5 bases to trimming and J lost 5 bases; unmatched junction nucleotides: 12. Germline V gene data show CDR1 as MNHEY and CDR2 as SMNVEV (reference sequence). The CDR3 reads CASSPIGGSINEQYF. The CDR3 region has the DNA TGTGCCAGCAGTCCCATTGGCGGGAGTATCAACGAGCAGTACTTC.

This rearrangement joins TRBV29-1 to TRBJ2-5; perhaps TRBD1 as D (6 bases). Trimming took off 4 bases at V and 5 bases at J, with 8 bases between the two ends. Per germline, CDR1 SQVTM and CDR2 ANQGSEA. The CDR3 has 11 residues. This CDR3 reads CSVGQGETQYF. The CDR3 nucleotides read TGCAGCGTTGGGCAGGGGGAGACCCAGTACTTC.

This chain connects TRBV20-1 to TRBJ2-5; D remains ambiguous. The CDR3 loop spans 10 amino acids. V was shortened by 6 bases and J by 9 bases, with 11 bases between the two germline ends. Germline V lookup: CDR1 DFQATT, CDR2 SNEGSKA (reference sequence). CDR3 nucleotides: TGCAGTGCACGAAAGGTGGCCCAGTACTTC. Translation gives CSARKVAQYF.

The chain uses TRBV25-1 and TRBJ1-4, with D hard to call. CDR3 length equals 14 residues. The germline gives CDR1 MGHDK, CDR2 SYGVNS. The germline V and J ends were trimmed by 1 base and 5 bases, with 8 bases remaining between them. The CDR3 coding sequence is TGTGCCAGCAGTGAATGGACGGAGAATGAAAAACTGTTTTTT. Its protein product is CASSEWTENEKLFF.

A few counts support this clone. The same CDR3 can be traced to other DNA sequences in this sample. This rearrangement joins TRBV28 to TRBJ2-7; tentative D call: TRBD1 (5 bases). Deletions cut 3 bases from V and 1 base from J, with 10 bases between. The CDR3 is 14 residues long. Germline V gives CDR1 MDHEN, CDR2 SYDVKM. For the CDR3, the DNA is TGTGCCAGCAGTTTCCAGGGTGGGTCCTACGAGCAGTACTTC. Its protein product is CASSFQGGSYEQYF.

The J gene is TRBJ2-7, the V gene TRBV28; a weak D match, TRBD2 (6 bases). Germline CDR1 and CDR2: MDHEN and SYDVKM. The CDR3 is 12 residues long. V lost 6 bases, J lost 3 bases, and 9 bases lay in between. CDR3 sequence: CASSWTNYEQYF. Here the CDR3 DNA reads TGTGCCAGCAGCTGGACTAACTACGAGCAGTACTTC.

This chain links TRBV6-4 with TRBJ2-1, with a weak D call TRBD2 (5 bases). The CDR3 runs 15 residues. Trimming stripped 6 bases from V and 2 bases from J, with 14 bases between. CDR1 and CDR2 from the germline V gene are MRHNA and SNTAGT. The CDR3 protein is CASSRRQAAYNEQFF. The CDR3 bases are TGTGCCAGCAGCCGTCGCCAAGCGGCCTACAATGAGCAGTTCTTC.

The genes are TRBV5-1 and TRBJ2-1; 7 positions match TRBD2. J gave up 4 bases and V 3 bases, and 10 bases lay outside the gene matches. CDR1 and CDR2 from the germline V gene are SGHRS and YFSETQ. This CDR3 is built from 16 residues. The CDR3 is CASSSQGAGFYNEQFF. The CDR3 DNA reads TGCGCCAGCAGCTCCCAAGGAGCGGGATTTTACAATGAGCAGTTCTTC.

The V gene is TRBV28, the J gene TRBJ1-4; D is perhaps TRBD1 (5 bases). V gave up 6 bases and J gave up 7 bases, with 12 bases separating them. Germline V gene lookup returns CDR1 MDHEN and CDR2 SYDVKM. The CDR3 is made up of 13 amino acids. CDR3 sequence: CASRWGSGEKLFF. Written as DNA, the CDR3 is TGTGCCAGCAGGTGGGGCAGTGGTGAAAAACTGTTTTTT.